These 32 T cell receptor beta chains originate from one sample sequenced in a study of T cell changes during pregnancy in multiple sclerosis. Only in-frame clones appear in the TCRdb table, and some are missing; sequencing was by immunoSEQ multiplex PCR. The sample has about 70,000 clones; 80% to 95% are singletons. The specimen comprised peripheral blood, sampled in the first trimester of pregnancy. The receptor set was obtained from a female donor with multiple sclerosis, enrolled in a pregnancy study.

V usage is TRBV6-5 and J usage is TRBJ1-5; TRBD1 matches at 7 bases. Unmatched junction bases numbered 10, after V lost 6 bases and J lost 5 bases. This CDR3 has 15 amino acids. Germline lookup yields CDR1 MNHEY and CDR2 SVGAGI. The CDR3 DNA sequence: TGTGCCAGCAGACCCACAAGGGGGCTGGATCAGCCCCAGCATTTT. This encodes CASRPTRGLDQPQHF.

V gene TRBV7-3 combines with J gene TRBJ2-3; 7 bases agree with TRBD2. Trimming took 0 bases from V and 5 from J; bases not matched to a gene: 5. The CDR3 runs to 15 residues. From germline, CDR1 is SGHTA and CDR2 FQGTGA. The CDR3 nucleotides read TGTGCCAGCAGCTTAACCGGGACTACCTTAGATACGCAGTATTTT. Protein sequence: CASSLTGTTLDTQYF.

The chain recombines TRBV5-1 with TRBJ2-7; D may be TRBD1 (6 bases). From germline, CDR1 is SGHRS and CDR2 YFSETQ. The CDR3 covers 14 residues. The V end was cut by 2 bases, the J end by 3 bases, with 12 bases between. Here the CDR3 DNA reads TGCGCCAGCAGCTTTGGGGTAGGGGGCTACGAGCAGTACTTC. It encodes CASSFGVGGYEQYF.

This chain joins TRBV11-1 and TRBJ2-5; D unresolved. The CDR3 extends over 16 amino acids. Germline lookup yields CDR1 SGHAT and CDR2 FQDESV (reference sequence). The V gene lost 5 bases and the J gene lost 2 bases, with 18 bases spanning the gap. DNA for the CDR3: TGTGCCAGCAGCCCTCGGGTTGCAAAGGCTCAAGAGACCCAGTACTTC. Protein sequence: CASSPRVAKAQETQYF.

The rearrangement links TRBV19 to TRBJ1-1; TRBD1 matches at 8 bases. Germline-derived CDR1 and CDR2 are LNHDA and SQIVND (reference sequence). V lost 6 bases, J lost 5 bases, and 11 bases stayed unmatched. The CDR3 runs to 15 residues. The CDR3 sequence: CASRDWTGLGTEAFF. The CDR3, as DNA: TGTGCCAGTAGAGATTGGACAGGGTTGGGTACTGAAGCTTTCTTT. The full variable domain, in which reference TRBV19 and TRBJ1-1 provide the parts outside the CDR3, is DGGITQSPKYLFRKEGQNVTLSCEQNLNHDAMYWYRQDPGQGLRLIYYSQIVNDFQKGDIAEGYSVSREKKESFPLTVTSAQKNPTAFYLCASRDWTGLGTEAFFGQGTRLTVV.

This chain uses TRBV5-4 with TRBJ2-1; D not resolved. Trimming stripped 2 bases from V and 7 bases from J, with 7 bases between. This CDR3 has 12 amino acids. Germline V gene sequence: CDR1 SGHNT, CDR2 YYREEE (reference sequence). The DNA of the CDR3 is TGTGCCAGCAGCTTATTACAGAATGAGCAGTTCTTC. This translates into CASSLLQNEQFF.

The chain carries TRBV5-4 and TRBJ2-5, with 11 bases that match TRBD2. The CDR3 extends over 14 amino acids. The V and J ends lost 4 bases and 3 bases, in that order; junction bases with no gene match: 2. The germline CDR1 and CDR2 sequences are SGHNT and YYREEE (reference sequence). CDR3 sequence reads: CASSAGLAEETQYF. In nucleotides, the CDR3 is TGTGCCAGCAGCGCGGGACTAGCGGAAGAGACCCAGTACTTC.

The chain uses TRBV25-1 and TRBJ1-2, with D possibly TRBD1 on 5 matching bases. V was trimmed by 4 bases and J by 3 bases, leaving 12 bases between them. This CDR3 contains 14 residues. Germline V gene lookup returns CDR1 MGHDK and CDR2 SYGVNS. CDR3 DNA sequence: TGTGCCAGCAGTGGTGGGGCCGGCGACTATGGCTACACCTTC. It codes for CASSGGAGDYGYTF.

This chain connects TRBV7-6 to TRBJ2-1, with 8 bases that match TRBD2. J was trimmed by 3 bases and V by 2 bases; bases with no gene match: 12. The germline V gene has CDR1 SGHVS and CDR2 FNYEAQ. This CDR3 is built from 18 residues. The CDR3 DNA follows: TGTGCCAGCAGCTTAAATACCCCCCCAGCGGGGGACTACAATGAGCAGTTCTTC. Amino acids: CASSLNTPPAGDYNEQFF.

This chain connects TRBV9 to TRBJ1-2; a possible D gene is TRBD1 (5 bases). Deletions cut 4 bases from V and 2 bases from J, with 9 bases between. CDR3 length: 13 amino acids. CDR1 is SGDLS, CDR2 YYNGEE, per germline. The CDR3 here is CASSNRQNYGYTF. The DNA of the CDR3 is TGTGCCAGCAGCAACCGACAGAACTATGGCTACACCTTC.

The J gene is TRBJ2-7, the V gene TRBV5-5; TRBD1 is a possible D gene (5 bases). Trimming stripped 4 bases from V and 1 base from J, with 12 bases between. Germline CDR1 and CDR2: SGHKS and YYEKEE (reference sequence). The CDR3 runs 14 residues. CDR3 amino acids: CASSLSDISYEQYF. CDR3 in DNA: TGTGCCAGCAGCCTATCGGACATTTCCTACGAGCAGTACTTC.

This clone was counted once. The J gene is TRBJ1-2, the V gene TRBV2; 7 bases agree with TRBD1. CDR1 SNHLY and CDR2 FYNNEI come from the germline V gene. The trim removed 5 bases at V and 2 bases at J, leaving 5 bases unmatched. This CDR3 has 14 amino acids. For the CDR3, the DNA is TGTGCCAGCAGTTCAGGGGGACAGAACTATGGCTACACCTTC. Protein sequence: CASSSGGQNYGYTF.

The rearrangement links TRBV4-2 to TRBJ1-4; D is unclear. Trimming took 4 bases from V and 7 from J, leaving 19 bases between them. Germline loops: CDR1 LGHNA, CDR2 YNFKEQ. The CDR3 covers 16 residues. CDR3 bases: TGTGCCAGCAGCCTAGATACGCGAGGGAGCAGTGAAAAACTGTTTTTT. This encodes CASSLDTRGSSEKLFF.

The chain is built from TRBV7-6 and TRBJ2-3; 7 bases are shared with TRBD1. This CDR3 spans 15 amino acids. V dropped 5 bases and J dropped 3; count of bases not matched to a gene: 8. The germline V gene encodes CDR1 SGHVS and CDR2 FNYEAQ. CDR3: CASSNNRGRTDTQYF. CDR3 in DNA: TGTGCCAGCAGCAACAACAGGGGTAGGACAGATACGCAGTATTTT. The variable domain in full, with the rest retrieved from reference TRBV7-6 and TRBJ2-3, is GAGVSQSPRYKVTKRGQDVALRCDPISGHVSLYWYRQALGQGPEFLTYFNYEAQQDKSGLPNDRFSAERPEGSISTLTIQRTEQRDSAMYRCASSNNRGRTDTQYFGPGTRLTVL.

The rearrangement joins TRBV19 to TRBJ2-7; 8 nucleotides line up with TRBD2. J lost 6 bases, V lost 0 bases, and 4 bases had no gene match. In germline, CDR1 is LNHDA, CDR2 SQIVND (reference sequence). CDR3 length: 14 residues. In DNA form, the CDR3 reads TGTGCCAGTAGTATAGATAGGCTAGCGGGCGAGCAGTACTTC. Translated: CASSIDRLAGEQYF. The whole variable domain, filled in from reference TRBV19 and TRBJ2-7, reads DGGITQSPKYLFRKEGQNVTLSCEQNLNHDAMYWYRQDPGQGLRLIYYSQIVNDFQKGDIAEGYSVSREKKESFPLTVTSAQKNPTAFYLCASSIDRLAGEQYFGPGTRLTVT.

The V gene is TRBV27, the J gene TRBJ1-4; D not resolved. Germline V gene data show CDR1 as MNHEY and CDR2 as SMNVEV (reference sequence). V lost 6 bases and J lost 8, with 13 bases in between. This CDR3 comprises 13 residues. CDR3 nucleotide sequence: TGTGCCAGCAGCACGGGAGGACGGGAAAAACTGTTTTTT. The encoded protein is CASSTGGREKLFF.

J is TRBJ2-1 and V is TRBV11-3, with 8 bases aligning to TRBD1. Germline CDR1 and CDR2: SGHNT and YENEEA. The V gene end was trimmed by 1 base and the J gene end by 7 bases; junction bases not matched to a gene: 9. CDR3 length equals 16 residues. The CDR3 coding sequence is TGTGCCAGCAGCTTAGGAGGTTACAGGGGGGAGAATGAGCAGTTCTTC. Protein sequence: CASSLGGYRGENEQFF.

V is TRBV18 and J is TRBJ1-1; TRBD1 aligns across 9 bases. This CDR3 comprises 14 residues. Trimming took 5 bases from V and 4 from J; bases not matched to a gene: 5. Germline CDR1 KGHSH, CDR2 LQKENI. CDR3 protein: CASSDRGAATEAFF. The DNA for the CDR3 is TGTGCCAGCTCAGACAGGGGGGCGGCCACTGAAGCTTTCTTT.

In nucleotides, the CDR3 is TGCGCCAGCAGCTTAAGTGCTAGCGGGGCCAATGAGCAGTTCTTC. It translates to CASSLSASGANEQFF. The chain joins TRBV5-1 to TRBJ2-1; 9 nucleotides match TRBD2. Germline loops: CDR1 SGHRS, CDR2 YFSETQ. The CDR3 runs 15 residues. Trimming cost V 2 bases and J 6 bases; bases outside gene matches: 6.

The chain uses TRBV29-1 and TRBJ2-7; 11 nucleotides agree with TRBD1. The CDR3 contains 15 residues. V lost 7 bases and J lost 6; bases outside the gene matches: 14. CDR1 is SQVTM, CDR2 ANQGSEA, per germline. The DNA of the CDR3 is TGCAGCGCTGCAAAGGATAGGACAGGGGGCAGCGAGCAGTACTTC. This sequence encodes CSAAKDRTGGSEQYF.

The V call is TRBV7-9, the J call TRBJ1-2; D is unresolved. CDR1 is SEHNR, CDR2 FQNEAQ, per germline (reference sequence). With 1 base removed from V and 2 bases from J, the gap between germline ends came to 11 bases. The length of the CDR3 is 15 residues. Written as DNA, the CDR3 is TGTGCCAGCAGCTTAGATGGGCAGCCGAACTATGGCTACACCTTC. Translating gives CASSLDGQPNYGYTF.

The gene calls are TRBV28 and TRBJ2-2; 8 bases line up with TRBD1. CDR3 length equals 14 residues. Germline values: CDR1 MDHEN, CDR2 SYDVKM. V lost 7 bases and J lost 6; bases outside the gene matches: 7. As DNA, the CDR3 is TGTGCCAGCATTAGGCAGGGGGCCGCCGGGGAGCTGTTTTTT. Translating it yields CASIRQGAAGELFF.

The V call is TRBV5-1, the J call TRBJ1-1, with D possibly being TRBD1 (6 bases). The CDR3 sequence is 15 residues long. Trimming took off 4 bases at V and 1 base at J, with 14 bases between the two ends. The germline V gene encodes CDR1 SGHRS and CDR2 YFSETQ. The CDR3 DNA reads TGCGCCAGCAGCGTTGGGGGGGCAAGGAACACTGAAGCTTTCTTT. It translates to CASSVGGARNTEAFF.

The V gene is TRBV5-4, the J gene TRBJ1-2; D gene ambiguous. The CDR3 is 12 residues long. CDR1 SGHNT and CDR2 YYREEE come from the germline V gene (reference sequence). V was shortened by 3 bases and J by 3 bases, with 6 bases between the two germline ends. For the CDR3, the DNA is TGTGCCAGCAGCTCTACAGACTATGGCTACACCTTC. Its protein product is CASSSTDYGYTF.

This clone was seen once. The chain combines TRBV7-2 with TRBJ1-1; 7 positions match TRBD1. This CDR3 region has 15 residues. V dropped 5 bases and J dropped 1; count of bases not matched to a gene: 7. Germline CDR1 reads SGHTA; CDR2 reads FQGNSA. CDR3 DNA sequence: TGTGCCAGCAGCCCACGACAGGGTACGAACACTGAAGCTTTCTTT. Amino acid sequence: CASSPRQGTNTEAFF.

This chain joins TRBV25-1 and TRBJ2-1, with TRBD2 identical over 9 bases. The CDR3 spans 13 residues. From germline, CDR1 is MGHDK and CDR2 SYGVNS. The ends lost 6 bases at V and 7 bases at J; junction bases unmatched: 4. CDR3 bases: TGTGCCAGCAGGCTAGCGGGGCGTAATGAGCAGTTCTTC. It is translated as CASRLAGRNEQFF.

V gene TRBV7-8 combines with J gene TRBJ2-5, with TRBD1 matching 7 bases. The end of the DNA fits TRBJ2-7 better, so the J call may be wrong. Germline values: CDR1 SGHVS, CDR2 FQNEAQ. There are 15 residues in the CDR3. The CDR3 here is CASSPKGTVGDEQYF. The CDR3, as DNA: TGTGCCAGCAGCCCCAAGGGGACAGTGGGCGACGAGCAGTACTTC.

The V and J genes are TRBV9 and TRBJ2-7; D is perhaps TRBD2 (5 bases). The CDR3 extends over 13 amino acids. Trimming removed 4 bases from V and 6 bases from J, with 14 bases in between. Germline loops: CDR1 SGDLS, CDR2 YYNGEE. The CDR3 loop is CASSQIGVSEQYF. The CDR3 DNA sequence: TGTGCCAGCAGCCAAATCGGGGTGTCCGAGCAGTACTTC. Filled out from reference TRBV9 and TRBJ2-7, the complete variable domain reads DSGVTQTPKHLITATGQRVTLRCSPRSGDLSVYWYQQSLDQGLQFLIQYYNGEERAKGNILERFSAQQFPDLHSELNLSSLELGDSALYFCASSQIGVSEQYFGPGTRLTVT.

The chain employs TRBV5-4 and TRBJ2-1; the match to TRBD2 covers 8 bases. Germline trimming cut 5 bases from V and 8 bases from J; bases unmatched to any gene: 12. Germline values: CDR1 SGHNT, CDR2 YYREEE (reference sequence). CDR3 length: 15 residues. CDR3 nucleotide sequence: TGTGCCAGCAGTCGTCTTAGCGGGACCGGGGATGAGCAGTTCTTC. Translated, it gives CASSRLSGTGDEQFF. The complete variable domain, with remaining parts taken from reference TRBV5-4 and TRBJ2-1, reads ETGVTQSPTHLIKTRGQQVTLRCSSQSGHNTVSWYQQALGQGPQFIFQYYREEENGRGNFPPRFSGLQFPNYSSELNVNALELDDSALYLCASSRLSGTGDEQFFGPGTRLTVL.

J is TRBJ2-5 and V is TRBV4-1; D is possibly TRBD1 (6 bases). V was pared by 2 bases and J by 5 bases, with 18 bases between. The CDR3 covers 16 residues. CDR1 is MGHRA, CDR2 YSYEKL, per germline. The CDR3 DNA follows: TGCGCCAGCAGCCAACGGCCAGGGGCCAGCGCGGAGACCCAGTACTTC. This gives the protein CASSQRPGASAETQYF.

The J gene is TRBJ2-5, the V gene TRBV5-1; TRBD2 matches 9 bases. There are 15 residues in the CDR3. V shed 6 bases and J 4 bases; nucleotides not matched to a gene: 10. Germline CDR1 reads SGHRS; CDR2 reads YFSETQ. CDR3 residues: CASKREARALETQYF. The CDR3 bases are TGCGCCAGCAAGCGGGAGGCCCGAGCGTTAGAGACCCAGTACTTC. Full variable domain (rest looked up from reference TRBV5-1 and TRBJ2-5): KAGVTQTPRYLIKTRGQQVTLSCSPISGHRSVSWYQQTPGQGLQFLFEYFSETQRNKGNFPGRFSGRQFSNSRSEMNVSTLELGDSALYLCASKREARALETQYFGPGTRLLVL.

The chain uses TRBV11-1 and TRBJ2-5; D perhaps matches TRBD2 (7 bases). The CDR3 covers 16 residues. Germline CDR1 and CDR2: SGHAT and FQDESV (reference sequence). The ends were cut back, 5 bases at V and 7 bases at J, with 23 bases in the middle. CDR3 loop: CASSSKGGTPPGTQYF. As DNA, the CDR3 is TGTGCCAGCAGCAGTAAGGGGGGGACACCGCCCGGGACCCAGTACTTC.